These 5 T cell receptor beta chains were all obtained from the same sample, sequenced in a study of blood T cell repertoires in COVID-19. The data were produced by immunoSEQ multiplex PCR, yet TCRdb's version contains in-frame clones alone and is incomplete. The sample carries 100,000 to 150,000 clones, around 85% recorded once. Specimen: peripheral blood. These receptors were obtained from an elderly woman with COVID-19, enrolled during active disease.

CDR3 nucleotides: TGTGCCAGCAGCCTCAGCGGGAGCTCCTACAATGAGCAGTTCTTC. Translated: CASSLSGSSYNEQFF. J is TRBJ2-1 and V is TRBV6-6, with 8 bases that match TRBD2. Germline CDR1 is MNHNY and CDR2 is SVGAGI (reference sequence). The CDR3 consists of 15 residues. The junction had 4 bases not matched to a gene; V was cut back by 6 bases and J by 0 bases.

The CDR3 nucleotides read TGTGCCAGCAGCCAAAATAGCGGGAGGGCCGGACCCGAGCAGTACTTC. It codes for CASSQNSGRAGPEQYF. The chain has TRBV3-1 (or the pseudogene TRBV3-2) and TRBJ2-7; TRBD2 agrees at 11 bases. The V gene end was trimmed by 2 bases and the J gene end by 6 bases; junction bases not matched to a gene: 9. This CDR3 contains 16 residues. In germline, CDR1 is LGHDT, CDR2 YNNKEL (reference sequence).

CDR3 DNA sequence: TGCGCCAGCAGCTTGGTCTCTAGCGGGAGTAGAACCCGTGAGCAGTTCTTC. Protein product: CASSLVSSGSRTREQFF. The chain uses TRBV5-1 and TRBJ2-1, with TRBD2 matching over 10 bases. V lost 0 bases, J lost 9 bases, and 12 bases stayed unmatched. Germline V lookup: CDR1 SGHRS, CDR2 YFSETQ. The length of the CDR3 is 17 residues.

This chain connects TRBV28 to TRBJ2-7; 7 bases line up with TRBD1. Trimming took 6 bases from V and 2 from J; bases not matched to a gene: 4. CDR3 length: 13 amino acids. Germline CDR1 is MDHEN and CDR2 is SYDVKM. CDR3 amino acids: CASRKGQTYEQYF. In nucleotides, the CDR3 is TGTGCCAGCAGGAAGGGACAGACCTACGAGCAGTACTTC.

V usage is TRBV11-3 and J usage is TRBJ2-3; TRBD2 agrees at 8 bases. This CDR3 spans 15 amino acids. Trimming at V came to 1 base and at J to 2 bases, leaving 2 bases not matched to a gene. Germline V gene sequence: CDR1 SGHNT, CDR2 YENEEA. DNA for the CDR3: TGTGCCAGCAGCTTAGCGGGAGGGCCCACAGATACGCAGTATTTT. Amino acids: CASSLAGGPTDTQYF. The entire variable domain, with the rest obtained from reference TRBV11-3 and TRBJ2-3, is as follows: EAGVVQSPRYKIIEKKQPVAFWCNPISGHNTLYWYLQNLGQGPELLIRYENEEAVDDSQLPKDRFSAERLKGVDSTLKIQPAELGDSAVYLCASSLAGGPTDTQYFGPGTRLTVL.